The rows below give T cell receptor beta chains drawn from one sample of a study of T cells in Graves' hyperthyroidism and ophthalmopathy. A single record per CDR3 protein comes from TCRdb applying MiXCR to the multiplex PCR reads. In the table there are under 700,000 distinct CDR3 sequences, around 42% of which are singletons. Material for sequencing was peripheral blood or thyroid tissue (not recorded which). These receptor sequences come from a woman aged 18-29 years with Graves' hyperthyroidism. The CDR3 runs from the conserved cysteine through the conserved F or W. D genes are given only for firm matches. Clone size is shown for a subset of rows, as once, few, many or a class of expanded clone.

V	D	J	size	DNA	CDR3
TRBV6-4	-	TRBJ1-2	-	TGTGCCAGCAGGATGGGTCTGGGCTACACCTTC	CASRMGLGYTF
TRBV14	TRBD1	TRBJ1-6	many	TGTGCCAGCAGCCATAGCGGAGGGGGCTCACCCCTCCACTTT	CASSHSGGGSPLHF
TRBV25-1	TRBD1	TRBJ2-5	-	TGTGCCAGCAGTCCGACGGACAGGGCGCGGGAGACCCAGTACTTC	CASSPTDRARETQYF
TRBV20-1	TRBD1	TRBJ1-5	-	TGCAGTGCCAACCAACAGGGGTCATTCGGCAATCAGCCCCAGCATTTT	CSANQQGSFGNQPQHF
TRBV29-1	-	TRBJ1-1	-	TGCAGCCTAGGGGGAACGGTCACTGAAGCTTTCTTT	CSLGGTVTEAFF
TRBV29-1	TRBD1	TRBJ1-5	-	TGCAGCAGTTTGGTACAGGGGGCTCTCAATCAGCCCCAGCATTTT	CSSLVQGALNQPQHF
TRBV29-1	TRBD1	TRBJ2-7	many	TGCAGCGTCGATACCGGGACAGGAAGCTACGAGCAGTACTTC	CSVDTGTGSYEQYF
TRBV2	-	TRBJ1-2	many	TGTGCCAGCAGCTTCGGCTACACCTTC	CASSFGYTF
TRBV5-1	TRBD1	TRBJ1-2	-	TGCGCCAGCAGCTTGGCCCTGGGGGACAGGGGCATGTATGGCTACACCTTC	CASSLALGDRGMYGYTF
TRBV15	-	TRBJ1-4	few	TGTGCCACCAGCGGACACGGACTAAATGAAAAACTGTTTTTT	CATSGHGLNEKLFF
TRBV7-3	-	TRBJ2-2	few	TGTGCCAGCAGCTTAACGGCGAACACCGGGGAGCTGTTTTTT	CASSLTANTGELFF
TRBV20-1	TRBD2	TRBJ2-1	-	TGCAGTGCTGGACTAGCGGGAGGGCCTTGGCAGTTCTTC	CSAGLAGGPWQFF
TRBV20-1	-	TRBJ1-1	-	TGCAGTGCTAGGGCCGCGGGCGCTGTGGGGAACACTGAAGCTTTCTTT	CSARAAGAVGNTEAFF
TRBV19	TRBD1	TRBJ2-5	-	TGTGCCAGTAGTGACGGGACAGGGGGACAAGAGACCCAGTACTTC	CASSDGTGGQETQYF
TRBV20-1	TRBD2	TRBJ2-7	few	TGCAGTGCTAGAGGGCAGCGGGGGCAGTACTTC	CSARGQRGQYF
TRBV19	-	TRBJ1-3	-	TGTGCCAGTAGCCTCACGGGGGCCGCTGGAAACACCATATATTTT	CASSLTGAAGNTIYF
TRBV7-8	-	TRBJ2-7	few	TGTGCCAGCAGCTTAGGGGCCCGACAGGGAGGCGAGCAGTACTTC	CASSLGARQGGEQYF
TRBV29-1	TRBD1	TRBJ1-5	-	TGCAGCGTGAACGAGCCAGGGGGGCAGCCCCAGCATTTT	CSVNEPGGQPQHF
TRBV10-3	TRBD1	TRBJ1-1	many	TGTGCCATCAGTGTGGGGACAGGTGAAGCTTTCTTT	CAISVGTGEAFF
TRBV15	TRBD1	TRBJ2-5	-	TGTGCCACCAGCAAACGACAGGGGGGAGAGACCCAGTACTTC	CATSKRQGGETQYF
TRBV9	TRBD1	TRBJ1-6	-	TGTGCCAGCAGTGATGGACAGGGTTTCACACCCCTCCACTTT	CASSDGQGFTPLHF
TRBV15	-	TRBJ2-5	many	TGTGCCACCAGCAGAGAAGTCACGGAGACCCAGTACTTC	CATSREVTETQYF
TRBV7-2	-	TRBJ1-3	-	TGTGCCAGCAGCTCCCAGGACAGAAACTCTGGAAACACCATATATTTT	CASSSQDRNSGNTIYF
TRBV7-9	TRBD1	TRBJ1-5	-	TGTGCCAGCAGCTTACGTCAGGGGGTAAGTCAGCCCCAGCATTTT	CASSLRQGVSQPQHF
TRBV7-9	TRBD1	TRBJ1-2	many	TGTGCCAGCAGCTCGTCACAGGGGGCAGAAGGCTACACCTTC	CASSSSQGAEGYTF
TRBV5-1	-	TRBJ2-3	-	TGCGCCAGCAGCTTGGAGGGCACAGATACGCAGTATTTT	CASSLEGTDTQYF
TRBV7-9	-	TRBJ1-4	-	TGTGCCGACACTCCAACTAATGAAAAACTGTTTTTT	CADTPTNEKLFF
TRBV29-1	-	TRBJ2-7	many	TGCAGCGTCGCGTCGGACGCAGGCGAGCAGTACTTC	CSVASDAGEQYF
TRBV7-9	TRBD1	TRBJ1-3	few	TGTGCCAGCAGCTTAGTCTTACAGGGGAGCTCTGGAAACACCATATATTTT	CASSLVLQGSSGNTIYF
TRBV7-6	-	TRBJ1-2	-	TGTGCCAGCAGTGCTAGAGACAGGCGCCCCTATGGCTACACCTTC	CASSARDRRPYGYTF
TRBV10-3	-	TRBJ1-6	-	TGTGCCATCAGTATCCAGGGGTTGTATAATTCACCCCTCCACTTT	CAISIQGLYNSPLHF
TRBV4-1	-	TRBJ2-7	-	TGTGCCAGCAGCCAGACTGGGGACTCCTACGAGCAGTACTTC	CASSQTGDSYEQYF
TRBV9	TRBD1	TRBJ1-5	-	TGTGCCAGCTCGCCGACAGGGGGTTCAGGTCAGCCCCAGCATTTT	CASSPTGGSGQPQHF
TRBV10-3	TRBD1	TRBJ1-5	-	TGTGCCATCAGTGAAGTTCGACAGGGAGGCCAGCCCCAGCATTTT	CAISEVRQGGQPQHF
TRBV11-1	-	TRBJ1-2	-	TGTGCCTGGAATGACCAGAATGGCTACACCTTC	CAWNDQNGYTF
TRBV29-1	-	TRBJ2-5	many	TGCAGCGTTGTGGAGGAGCTGTATCAAGAGACCCAGTACTTC	CSVVEELYQETQYF
TRBV11-1	-	TRBJ2-7	-	TGTGCTAGAGATCCAGGCCCTCTCTACGAGCAGTACTTC	CARDPGPLYEQYF
TRBV6-1	-	TRBJ2-7	-	TGTGCCAGCAGGGCAGGGGTTCGATCCTACGAGCAGTACTTC	CASRAGVRSYEQYF
TRBV12-3/TRBV12-4	-	TRBJ2-7	-	TGTGCCAGCAGTCCCCGGGCTTCATACTACGAGCAGTACTTC	CASSPRASYYEQYF
TRBV5-1	-	TRBJ2-7	few	TGCGCCAGCAGCTTGGGACCGGAGAGCTCCTACGAGCAGTACTTC	CASSLGPESSYEQYF
TRBV10-3	-	TRBJ1-2	-	TGTGCCATCAGTTGGGGGGGACCAAGTGGCTACACCTTC	CAISWGGPSGYTF